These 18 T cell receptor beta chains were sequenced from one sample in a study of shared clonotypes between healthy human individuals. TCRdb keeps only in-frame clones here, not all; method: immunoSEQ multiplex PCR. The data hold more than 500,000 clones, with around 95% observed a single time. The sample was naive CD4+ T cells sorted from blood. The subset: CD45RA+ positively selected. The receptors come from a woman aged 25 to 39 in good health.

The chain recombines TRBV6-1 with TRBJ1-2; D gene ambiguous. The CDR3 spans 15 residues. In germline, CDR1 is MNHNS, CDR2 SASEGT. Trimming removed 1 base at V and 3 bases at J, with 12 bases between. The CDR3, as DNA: TGTGCCAGCAGTGAAGTGGGGTCCCGTCACTATGGCTACACCTTC. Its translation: CASSEVGSRHYGYTF.

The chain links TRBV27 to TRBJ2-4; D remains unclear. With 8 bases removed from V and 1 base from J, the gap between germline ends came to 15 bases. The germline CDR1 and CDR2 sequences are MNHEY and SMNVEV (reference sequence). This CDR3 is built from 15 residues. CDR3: CASSLRSTAKNIQYF. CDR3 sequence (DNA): TGTGCCAGCTCTCTGCGGTCCACGGCCAAAAACATTCAGTACTTC.

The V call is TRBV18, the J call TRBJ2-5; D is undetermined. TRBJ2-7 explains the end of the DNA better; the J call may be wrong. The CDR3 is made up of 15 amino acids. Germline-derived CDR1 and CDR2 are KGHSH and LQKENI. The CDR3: CASSSKDVDGHEQYF. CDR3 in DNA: TGTGCCAGCTCGTCAAAGGACGTCGATGGGCACGAGCAGTACTTC.

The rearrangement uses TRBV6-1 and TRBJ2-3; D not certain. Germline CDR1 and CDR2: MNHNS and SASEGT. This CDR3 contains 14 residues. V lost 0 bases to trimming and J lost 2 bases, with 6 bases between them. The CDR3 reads CASSEATYTDTQYF. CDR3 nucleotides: TGTGCCAGCAGTGAAGCCACATACACAGATACGCAGTATTTT.

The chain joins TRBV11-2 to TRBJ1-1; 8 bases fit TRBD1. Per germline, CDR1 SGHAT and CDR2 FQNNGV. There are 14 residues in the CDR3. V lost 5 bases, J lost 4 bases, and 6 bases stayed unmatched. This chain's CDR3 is CASSQQQGVTEAFF. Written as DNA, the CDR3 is TGTGCCAGCAGCCAACAACAGGGGGTCACTGAAGCTTTCTTT.

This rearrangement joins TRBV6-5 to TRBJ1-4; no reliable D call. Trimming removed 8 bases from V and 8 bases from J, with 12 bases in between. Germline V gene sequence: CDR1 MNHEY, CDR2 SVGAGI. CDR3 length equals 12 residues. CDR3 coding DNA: TGTGCCAGCTCTCAGAGTAACGAAAAACTGTTTTTT. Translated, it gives CASSQSNEKLFF.

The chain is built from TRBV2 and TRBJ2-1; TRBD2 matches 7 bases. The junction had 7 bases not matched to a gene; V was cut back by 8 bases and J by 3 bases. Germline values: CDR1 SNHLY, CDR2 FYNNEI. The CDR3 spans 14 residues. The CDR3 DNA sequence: TGTGCCAGCGGGGTCAGCGGGGTCTACAATGAGCAGTTCTTC. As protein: CASGVSGVYNEQFF.

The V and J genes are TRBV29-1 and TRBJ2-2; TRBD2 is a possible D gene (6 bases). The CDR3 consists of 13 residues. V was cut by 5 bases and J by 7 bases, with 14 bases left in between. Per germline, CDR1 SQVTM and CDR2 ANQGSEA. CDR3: CSVSAGQGGELFF. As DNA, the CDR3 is TGCAGCGTTTCGGCGGGGCAGGGCGGGGAGCTGTTTTTT.

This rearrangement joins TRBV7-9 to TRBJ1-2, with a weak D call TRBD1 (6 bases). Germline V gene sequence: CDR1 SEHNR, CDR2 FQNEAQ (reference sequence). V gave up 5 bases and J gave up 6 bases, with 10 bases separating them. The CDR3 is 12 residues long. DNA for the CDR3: TGTGCCAGCAGCGCGGACAGCCATGGCTACACCTTC. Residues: CASSADSHGYTF.

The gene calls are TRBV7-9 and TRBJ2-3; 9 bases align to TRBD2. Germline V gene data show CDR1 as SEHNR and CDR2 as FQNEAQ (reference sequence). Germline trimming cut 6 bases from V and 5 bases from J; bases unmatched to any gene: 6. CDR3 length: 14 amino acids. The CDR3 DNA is TGTGCCAGCAGGCTGACTAGCGGTATAGATACGCAGTATTTT. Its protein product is CASRLTSGIDTQYF. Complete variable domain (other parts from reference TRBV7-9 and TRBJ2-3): DTGVSQNPRHKITKRGQNVTFRCDPISEHNRLYWYRQTLGQGPEFLTYFQNEAQLEKSRLLSDRFSAERPKGSFSTLEIQRTEQGDSAMYLCASRLTSGIDTQYFGPGTRLTVL.

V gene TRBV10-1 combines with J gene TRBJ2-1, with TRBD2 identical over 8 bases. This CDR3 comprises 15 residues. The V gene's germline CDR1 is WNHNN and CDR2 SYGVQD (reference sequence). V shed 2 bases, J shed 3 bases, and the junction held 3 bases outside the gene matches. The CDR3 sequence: CASSEELADYNEQFF. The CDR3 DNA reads TGCGCCAGCAGTGAGGAACTAGCGGACTACAATGAGCAGTTCTTC.

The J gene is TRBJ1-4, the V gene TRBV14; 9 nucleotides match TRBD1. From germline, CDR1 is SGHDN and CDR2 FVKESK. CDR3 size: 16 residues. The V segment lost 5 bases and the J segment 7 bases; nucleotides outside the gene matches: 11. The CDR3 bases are TGTGCCAGCAGCTCCCACCCCGGGACAGGGCCTGAAAAACTGTTTTTT. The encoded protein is CASSSHPGTGPEKLFF.

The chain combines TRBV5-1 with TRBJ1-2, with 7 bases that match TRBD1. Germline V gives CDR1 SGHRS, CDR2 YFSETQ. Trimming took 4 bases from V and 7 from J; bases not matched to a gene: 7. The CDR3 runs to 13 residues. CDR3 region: CASSGTGERGYTF. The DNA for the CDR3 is TGCGCCAGCAGCGGAACAGGGGAGCGTGGCTACACCTTC.

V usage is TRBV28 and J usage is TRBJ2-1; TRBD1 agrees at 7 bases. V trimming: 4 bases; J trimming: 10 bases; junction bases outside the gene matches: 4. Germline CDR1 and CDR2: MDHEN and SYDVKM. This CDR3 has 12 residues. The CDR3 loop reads CASSSPGQEQFF. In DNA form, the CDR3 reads TGTGCCAGCAGTTCCCCGGGACAGGAGCAGTTCTTC.

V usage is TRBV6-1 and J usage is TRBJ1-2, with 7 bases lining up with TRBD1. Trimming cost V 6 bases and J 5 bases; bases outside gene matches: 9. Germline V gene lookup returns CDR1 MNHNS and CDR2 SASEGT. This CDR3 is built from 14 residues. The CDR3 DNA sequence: TGTGCCAGCAGCCGACAGGGAGTCGGATATGGCTACACCTTC. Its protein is CASSRQGVGYGYTF.

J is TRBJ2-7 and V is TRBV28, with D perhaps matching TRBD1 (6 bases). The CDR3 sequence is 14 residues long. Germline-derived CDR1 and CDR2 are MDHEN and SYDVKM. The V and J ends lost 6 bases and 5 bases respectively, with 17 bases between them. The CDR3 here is CASSPPTGFDEQYF. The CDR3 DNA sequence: TGTGCCAGCAGCCCCCCTACAGGGTTCGACGAGCAGTACTTC.

Written as DNA, the CDR3 is TGTGCCAGCAGCGTAGGGGGCGGGACTACCTACAATGAGCAGTTCTTC. Amino acids: CASSVGGGTTYNEQFF. J is TRBJ2-1 and V is TRBV9, with TRBD2 matching over 7 bases. V lost 0 bases to trimming and J lost 2 bases; unmatched junction nucleotides: 5. Germline CDR1 is SGDLS and CDR2 is YYNGEE. CDR3 size: 16 residues.

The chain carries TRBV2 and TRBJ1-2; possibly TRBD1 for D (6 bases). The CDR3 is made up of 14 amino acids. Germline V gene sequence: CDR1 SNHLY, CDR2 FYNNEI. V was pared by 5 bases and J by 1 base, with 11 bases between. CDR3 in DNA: TGTGCCAGCAGTAGGACAGCGGTTAACTATGGCTACACCTTC. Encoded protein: CASSRTAVNYGYTF.